Below, 30 T cell receptor beta chains from the same sample are listed, as sequenced in a study of blood T cell repertoires in COVID-19. The protocol was immunoSEQ multiplex PCR, while the TCRdb copy is restricted to in-frame clones and leaves out a portion. The table has nearly 80,000 clones, 80% to 85% seen once. Sequencing was done on a sample of peripheral blood. The receptors shown here come from a woman in her 70s with acute or convalescent COVID-19.

This clone was seen only once. The V gene is TRBV25-1, the J gene TRBJ2-3; D possibly corresponds to TRBD1 (6 bases). Germline CDR1 MGHDK, CDR2 SYGVNS. V was cut by 3 bases and J by 3 bases, with 16 bases left in between. This CDR3 spans 16 amino acids. The CDR3, as DNA: TGTGCCAGCAGTGATACCCGCCAGGGGTGGACAGATACGCAGTATTTT. It specifies CASSDTRQGWTDTQYF.

This chain joins TRBV12-1 and TRBJ2-7; the listed D gene, TRBD2, was not tested against the DNA. TRBV12-1 is given as a pseudogene. This CDR3 has 15 residues. CDR3 residues: CASSSSLAGDYEQYF. CDR3 nucleotides: TGTGCCAGCAGCTCCTCACTAGCGGGAGACTACGAGCAGTACTTC.

This clone was seen a single time. The rearrangement links TRBV18 to TRBJ2-7; 7 nucleotides agree with TRBD1. Germline-derived CDR1 and CDR2 are KGHSH and LQKENI. Trimming at V came to 3 bases and at J to 1 base, leaving 12 bases not matched to a gene. This CDR3 contains 17 residues. CDR3 nucleotide sequence: TGTGCCAGCTCACCTCGGACAGGTTCACCTAGATCCTACGAGCAGTACTTC. Translation gives CASSPRTGSPRSYEQYF.

This chain joins TRBV5-6 and TRBJ1-2; D not certain. The V and J ends lost 6 bases and 0 bases respectively, with 12 bases between them. Germline CDR1 SGHDT, CDR2 YYEEEE. The CDR3 extends over 14 amino acids. In DNA, the CDR3 is TGTGCCAGCAAGCGGACCGTGTCTAACTATGGCTACACCTTC. Protein product: CASKRTVSNYGYTF.

The chain has TRBV3-1 (or the pseudogene TRBV3-2) and TRBJ2-7; a weak D match, TRBD2 (5 bases). The length of the CDR3 is 12 residues. Trimming took off 2 bases at V and 7 bases at J, with 9 bases between the two ends. Germline values: CDR1 LGHDT, CDR2 YNNKEL (reference sequence). This chain's CDR3 is CASSQTRGEQYF. In DNA, the CDR3 is TGTGCCAGCAGCCAAACTCGCGGGGAGCAGTACTTC.

In the case of this clone: The junction does not match germline at one end; this may be a read error. CDR3 coding DNA: TGCGCCAGCAGTTTGGAGGAGGGGGGCTACACCTTC. Translated, it gives CASSLEEGGYTF. J is TRBJ1-2 and V is TRBV5-1, with D perhaps TRBD1 (5 bases). The CDR3 spans 12 residues. Germline-derived CDR1 and CDR2 are SGHRS and YFSETQ.

This clone was found a few times. The chain couples TRBV27 to TRBJ2-4, with D possibly TRBD2 on 5 matching bases. The CDR3 totals 17 residues. V was trimmed by 6 bases and J by 0 bases, leaving 18 bases between them. From germline, CDR1 is MNHEY and CDR2 SMNVEV (reference sequence). The CDR3 nucleotides read TGTGCCAGCAGAGCTTACTTAGGAGGACTAGCCAAAAACATTCAGTACTTC. Translating it yields CASRAYLGGLAKNIQYF.

CDR3 in DNA: TGTGCCAGCAGCCACGACAGGATTGGCTACACCTTC. Its translation is CASSHDRIGYTF. V and J are TRBV7-9 and TRBJ1-2, with a weak D call TRBD1 (6 bases). V was shortened by 5 bases and J by 7 bases, with 11 bases between the two germline ends. The CDR3 length is 12 residues. Per the germline V gene, CDR1 is SEHNR and CDR2 is FQNEAQ (reference sequence).

V is TRBV6-6 and J is TRBJ2-1; 13 bases line up with TRBD2. There are 16 residues in the CDR3. The germline V gene has CDR1 MNHNY and CDR2 SVGAGI (reference sequence). The junction had 6 bases not matched to a gene; V was cut back by 6 bases and J by 4 bases. CDR3 loop: CASSGTSGKGYNEQFF. CDR3 DNA: TGTGCCAGCAGCGGGACTAGCGGGAAGGGTTACAATGAGCAGTTCTTC.

This CDR3 is CATGKEEAFF. The CDR3 bases are TGTGCCACCGGGAAGGAGGAAGCTTTCTTT. The V gene is TRBV6-5, the J gene TRBJ1-1, with D unresolved. Germline lookup yields CDR1 MNHEY and CDR2 SVGAGI. This CDR3 has 10 amino acids. V was pared by 10 bases and J by 8 bases, with 11 bases between.

The sample holds one count of this clone. The J gene is TRBJ2-1, the V gene TRBV10-2; no clear D gene. The CDR3 spans 14 residues. Germline CDR1 WSHSY, CDR2 SAAADI. With 5 bases removed from V and 1 base from J, the gap between germline ends came to 9 bases. This chain's CDR3 is CASSRGVSYNEQFF. The CDR3 DNA follows: TGCGCCAGCAGTCGAGGAGTTTCCTACAATGAGCAGTTCTTC.

J is TRBJ2-5 and V is TRBV12-2; the table's D gene call, TRBD2, was not cross checked with the DNA. TRBV12-2 is described as a pseudogene. CDR3 length equals 14 residues. The CDR3 DNA follows: TGTGCAAGTTTCGAGGGCGGGAGGCAAGAGACCCAGTACTTC. This sequence encodes CASFEGGRQETQYF.

This rearrangement joins TRBV10-3 to TRBJ1-5; D ambiguous. Germline V gene data show CDR1 as ENHRY and CDR2 as SYGVKD. The V end lost 4 bases, the J end lost 4 bases, and 11 bases lay between the germline ends. The CDR3 is 14 residues long. CDR3 sequence (DNA): TGTGCCATCAGTGCTTCTGGAGGTAATCAGCCCCAGCATTTT. This codes for CAISASGGNQPQHF.

The rearrangement joins TRBV30 to TRBJ1-5, with D possibly matching TRBD1 (5 bases). The germline V gene has CDR1 GTSNPN and CDR2 SVGIG (reference sequence). The V end lost 3 bases, the J end lost 2 bases, and 17 bases lay between the germline ends. This CDR3 spans 16 amino acids. CDR3 sequence reads: CAWSQDTGLGNQPQHF. In DNA, the CDR3 is TGTGCCTGGAGCCAGGATACAGGCTTGGGCAATCAGCCCCAGCATTTT.

This rearrangement joins TRBV10-3 to TRBJ2-7; no clear D gene. Germline V lookup: CDR1 ENHRY, CDR2 SYGVKD. This CDR3 region has 12 residues. V lost 3 bases and J 7 bases, leaving 10 bases between the germline ends. The CDR3 sequence: CAISDPPGEQYF. CDR3 DNA: TGTGCCATCAGTGACCCTCCAGGAGAGCAGTACTTC.

This clone was counted between two and nine times. This chain links TRBV5-1 with TRBJ2-7, with D perhaps matching TRBD2 (6 bases). Deletions cut 4 bases from V and 2 bases from J, with 13 bases between. This CDR3 is built from 14 residues. The germline gives CDR1 SGHRS, CDR2 YFSETQ. In DNA form, the CDR3 reads TGCGCCAGCAGCCCAATGGGGGGAACCTACGAGCAGTACTTC. It specifies CASSPMGGTYEQYF. Looking up the rest from reference TRBV5-1 and TRBJ2-7 gives the full variable domain: KAGVTQTPRYLIKTRGQQVTLSCSPISGHRSVSWYQQTPGQGLQFLFEYFSETQRNKGNFPGRFSGRQFSNSRSEMNVSTLELGDSALYLCASSPMGGTYEQYFGPGTRLTVT.

The V call is TRBV5-1, the J call TRBJ2-2, with 7 bases identical to TRBD1. V trimming: 1 base; J trimming: 8 bases; junction bases outside the gene matches: 8. CDR1 is SGHRS, CDR2 YFSETQ, per germline. The CDR3 has 15 residues. CDR3 DNA: TGCGCCAGCAGCTTGAACCAACAGGGGACGGGGGAGCTGTTTTTT. Translated: CASSLNQQGTGELFF.

The rearrangement links TRBV6-1 to TRBJ1-6; D perhaps matches TRBD1 (6 bases). CDR3 length: 18 amino acids. V lost 1 base and J 0 bases, leaving 13 bases between the germline ends. Germline lookup yields CDR1 MNHNS and CDR2 SASEGT. The CDR3 DNA is TGTGCCAGCAGTGAAGGTTTGCAGGGGAGCTCCTATAATTCACCCCTCCACTTT. This gives the protein CASSEGLQGSSYNSPLHF.

The chain joins TRBV28 to TRBJ1-3; 8 nucleotides align to TRBD1. V lost 2 bases, J lost 8 bases, and 11 bases stayed unmatched. Germline V gene lookup returns CDR1 MDHEN and CDR2 SYDVKM. The CDR3 sequence is 16 residues long. In DNA form, the CDR3 reads TGTGCCAGCAGTTTACTTGGCAGGGGGCACGTGGACACCATATATTTT. This encodes CASSLLGRGHVDTIYF.

The genes are TRBV3-1 (or the pseudogene TRBV3-2) and TRBJ2-1; TRBD2 is a possible D gene (5 bases). Trimming removed 0 bases at V and 10 bases at J, with 13 bases between. The CDR3 is made up of 14 amino acids. Germline loops: CDR1 LGHDT, CDR2 YNNKEL (reference sequence). DNA of the CDR3: TGTGCCAGCAGCCAAGATTTGGGTAGCGTCGAGCAGTTCTTC. Encoded protein: CASSQDLGSVEQFF.

The CDR3 protein is CASSQETSGTDTQYF. CDR3 nucleotide sequence: TGTGCCAGCAGCCAAGAGACTAGCGGCACAGATACGCAGTATTTT. The chain is built from TRBV3-1 (or the pseudogene TRBV3-2) and TRBJ2-3; 8 nucleotides agree with TRBD2. Germline V gene sequence: CDR1 LGHDT, CDR2 YNNKEL (reference sequence). Losses at the gene ends were 0 bases for V and 1 base for J; bases not matched to a gene: 0. The length of the CDR3 is 15 residues.

This chain uses TRBV7-6 with TRBJ1-3; TRBD1 aligns across 7 bases. This CDR3 has 16 amino acids. Germline V CDR1 and CDR2: SGHVS, FNYEAQ. V lost 1 base, J lost 2 bases, and 5 bases stayed unmatched. The CDR3 DNA follows: TGTGCCAGCAGCTTAGGACAGGGTATCGCTGGAAACACCATATATTTT. Translation: CASSLGQGIAGNTIYF.

The V and J genes are TRBV11-2 and TRBJ1-4; TRBD1 aligns across 10 bases. In germline, CDR1 is SGHAT, CDR2 FQNNGV. Losses at the gene ends were 4 bases for V and 4 bases for J; bases not matched to a gene: 15. The CDR3 is 19 residues long. Written as DNA, the CDR3 is TGTGCCAGCAGCTCCGGAATAAGACAGGGGGCGAGCGGTAATGAAAAACTGTTTTTT. This sequence encodes CASSSGIRQGASGNEKLFF. The variable domain in full, with the rest retrieved from reference TRBV11-2 and TRBJ1-4, is EAGVAQSPRYKIIEKRQSVAFWCNPISGHATLYWYQQILGQGPKLLIQFQNNGVVDDSQLPKDRFSAERLKGVDSTLKIQPAKLEDSAVYLCASSSGIRQGASGNEKLFFGSGTQLSVL.

The chain carries TRBV6-5 and TRBJ2-1; 10 bases are a match to TRBD2. The CDR3 has 14 residues. The V segment lost 5 bases and the J segment 5 bases; nucleotides outside the gene matches: 3. The germline V gene has CDR1 MNHEY and CDR2 SVGAGI. CDR3 DNA: TGTGCCAGCAGTAGGGGACTAGCGAACAATGAGCAGTTCTTC. This codes for CASSRGLANNEQFF.

CDR3 amino acids: CASSGGETRITDTQYF. Written as DNA, the CDR3 is TGTGCCAGCAGTGGAGGGGAGACCCGGATCACAGATACGCAGTATTTT. This chain joins TRBV21-1 and TRBJ2-3; the table's D call TRBD2 went unverified against the DNA. TRBV21-1 constitutes a pseudogene. The CDR3 extends over 16 amino acids.

The chain couples TRBV30 to TRBJ1-6; TRBD1 matches 9 bases. V shed 1 base and J 9 bases; nucleotides not matched to a gene: 7. Germline values: CDR1 GTSNPN, CDR2 SVGIG (reference sequence). The CDR3 spans 15 residues. The CDR3, as DNA: TGTGCCTGGAGTGAGAGGACAGGGGTGAGTTCACCCCTCCACTTT. Translated, it gives CAWSERTGVSSPLHF.

The chain has TRBV27 and TRBJ1-6; TRBD1 is a possible D gene (6 bases). The germline gives CDR1 MNHEY, CDR2 SMNVEV (reference sequence). The ends were cut back, 7 bases at V and 0 bases at J, with 7 bases in the middle. This CDR3 contains 14 residues. Here the CDR3 DNA reads TGTGCCAGCAAGGACAGCTCCTATAATTCACCCCTCCACTTT. Translating it yields CASKDSSYNSPLHF.

V usage is TRBV30 and J usage is TRBJ1-2; D may be TRBD1 (5 bases). The CDR3 runs to 14 residues. The V and J ends lost 2 bases and 5 bases respectively, with 15 bases between them. CDR1 GTSNPN and CDR2 SVGIG come from the germline V gene (reference sequence). The chain's CDR3 is CAWSFGRAVYGYTF. The DNA for the CDR3 is TGTGCCTGGAGTTTCGGCAGGGCGGTATATGGCTACACCTTC. Full variable domain (rest looked up from reference TRBV30 and TRBJ1-2): SQTIHQWPATLVQPVGSPLSLECTVEGTSNPNLYWYRQAAGRGLQLLFYSVGIGQISSEVPQNLSASRPQDRQFILSSKKLLLSDSGFYLCAWSFGRAVYGYTFGSGTRLTVV.

The chain couples TRBV7-6 to TRBJ2-3; 8 bases line up with TRBD2. V lost 4 bases, J lost 4 bases, and 7 bases stayed unmatched. Looked up from germline, CDR1 is SGHVS and CDR2 is FNYEAQ. The CDR3 runs 15 residues. CDR3 in DNA: TGTGCCAGCAGCTCGACAGGACTAGCTGCAGATACGCAGTATTTT. As protein: CASSSTGLAADTQYF.

This chain uses TRBV10-3 with TRBJ2-7; D might be TRBD2 (5 bases). V dropped 4 bases and J dropped 3 bases, with 10 bases sitting between them. This CDR3 region has 13 residues. CDR1 ENHRY and CDR2 SYGVKD come from the germline V gene. The CDR3 DNA sequence: TGTGCCATCAGTGGAGGCGAGGGCTACGAGCAGTACTTC. This sequence encodes CAISGGEGYEQYF.